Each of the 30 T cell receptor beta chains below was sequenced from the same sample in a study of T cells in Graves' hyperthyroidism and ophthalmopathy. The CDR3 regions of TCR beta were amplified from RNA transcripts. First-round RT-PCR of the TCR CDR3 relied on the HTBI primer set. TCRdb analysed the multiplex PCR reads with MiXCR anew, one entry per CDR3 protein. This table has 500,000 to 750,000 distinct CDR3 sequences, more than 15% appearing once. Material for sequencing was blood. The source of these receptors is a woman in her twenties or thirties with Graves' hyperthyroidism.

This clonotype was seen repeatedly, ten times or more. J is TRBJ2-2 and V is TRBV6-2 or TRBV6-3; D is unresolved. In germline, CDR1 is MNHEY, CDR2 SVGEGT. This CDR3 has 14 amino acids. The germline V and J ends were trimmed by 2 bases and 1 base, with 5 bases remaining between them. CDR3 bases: TGTGCCAGCAGTTACGGTGGGAACACCGGGGAGCTGTTTTTT. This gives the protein CASSYGGNTGELFF.

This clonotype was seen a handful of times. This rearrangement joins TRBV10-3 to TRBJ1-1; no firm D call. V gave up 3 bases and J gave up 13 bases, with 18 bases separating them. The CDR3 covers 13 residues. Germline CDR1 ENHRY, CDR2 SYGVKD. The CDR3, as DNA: TGTGCCATCAGTGATGCGGGAGTTTTGAAGGTTTTCTTT. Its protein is CAISDAGVLKVFF.

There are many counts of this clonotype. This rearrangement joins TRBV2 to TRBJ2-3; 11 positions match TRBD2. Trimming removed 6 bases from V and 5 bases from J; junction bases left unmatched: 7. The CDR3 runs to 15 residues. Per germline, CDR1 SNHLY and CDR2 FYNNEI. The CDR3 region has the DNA TGTGCCAGCAGCATGACTAGCGGGATTCTAGATACGCAGTATTTT. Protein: CASSMTSGILDTQYF.

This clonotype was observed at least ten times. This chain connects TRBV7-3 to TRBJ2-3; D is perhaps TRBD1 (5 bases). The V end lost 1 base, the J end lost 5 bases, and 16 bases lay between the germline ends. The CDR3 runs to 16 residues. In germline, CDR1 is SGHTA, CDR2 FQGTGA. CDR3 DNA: TGTGCCAGCAGCTTAAGGGTCTCCGAAGGGGTAGATACGCAGTATTTT. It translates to CASSLRVSEGVDTQYF.

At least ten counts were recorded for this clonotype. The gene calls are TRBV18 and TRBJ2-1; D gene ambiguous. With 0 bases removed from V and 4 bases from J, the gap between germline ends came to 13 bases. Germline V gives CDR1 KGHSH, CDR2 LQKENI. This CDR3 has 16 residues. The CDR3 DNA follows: TGTGCCAGCTCACCACCTTCCCGGTCGAGTTACAATGAGCAGTTCTTC. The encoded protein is CASSPPSRSSYNEQFF.

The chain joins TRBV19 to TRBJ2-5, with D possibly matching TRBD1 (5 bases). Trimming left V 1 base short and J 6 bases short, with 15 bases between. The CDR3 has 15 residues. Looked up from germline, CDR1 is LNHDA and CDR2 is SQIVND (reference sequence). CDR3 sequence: CASSIAGLQSQTQYF. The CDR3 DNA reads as TGTGCCAGTAGTATAGCAGGGCTACAATCCCAGACCCAGTACTTC.

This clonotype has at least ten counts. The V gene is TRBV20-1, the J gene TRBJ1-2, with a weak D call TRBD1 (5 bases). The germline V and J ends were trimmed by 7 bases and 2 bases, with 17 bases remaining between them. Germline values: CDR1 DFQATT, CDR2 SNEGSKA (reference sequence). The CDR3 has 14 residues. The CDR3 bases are TGCAGTGGGAAAGAGGGGAGCACCAACTATGGCTACACCTTC. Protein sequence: CSGKEGSTNYGYTF.

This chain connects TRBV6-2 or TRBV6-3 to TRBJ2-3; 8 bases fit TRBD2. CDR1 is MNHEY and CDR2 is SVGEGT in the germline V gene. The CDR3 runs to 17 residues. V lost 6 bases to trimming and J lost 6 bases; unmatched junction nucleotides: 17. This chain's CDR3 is CASSRLGGGGPSDTQYF. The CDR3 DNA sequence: TGTGCCAGCAGCCGCCTCGGGGGGGGAGGGCCGTCGGATACGCAGTATTTT.

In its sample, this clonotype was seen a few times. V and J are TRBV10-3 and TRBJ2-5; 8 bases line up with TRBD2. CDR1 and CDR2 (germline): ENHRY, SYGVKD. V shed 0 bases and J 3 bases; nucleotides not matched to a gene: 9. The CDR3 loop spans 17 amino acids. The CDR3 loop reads CAISESGGRPQEETQYF. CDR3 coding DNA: TGTGCCATCAGTGAGTCCGGCGGGAGGCCCCAAGAAGAGACCCAGTACTTC.

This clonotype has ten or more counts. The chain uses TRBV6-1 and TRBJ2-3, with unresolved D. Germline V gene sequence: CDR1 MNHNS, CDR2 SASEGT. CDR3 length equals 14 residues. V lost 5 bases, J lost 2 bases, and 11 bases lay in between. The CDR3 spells CASSFTGPTDTQYF. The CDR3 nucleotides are TGTGCCAGCAGTTTTACTGGACCCACAGATACGCAGTATTTT.

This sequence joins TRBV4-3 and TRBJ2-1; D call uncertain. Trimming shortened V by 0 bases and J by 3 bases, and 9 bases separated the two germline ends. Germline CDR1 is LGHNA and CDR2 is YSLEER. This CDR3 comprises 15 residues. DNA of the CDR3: TGCGCCAGCAGCCAAGATGTAGGTCGCTACAATGAGCAGTTCTTC. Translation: CASSQDVGRYNEQFF.

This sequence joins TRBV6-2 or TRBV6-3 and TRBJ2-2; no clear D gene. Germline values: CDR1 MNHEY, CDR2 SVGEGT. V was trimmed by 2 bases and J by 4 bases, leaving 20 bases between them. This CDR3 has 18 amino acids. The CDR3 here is CASSYTKLDGFLTGELFF. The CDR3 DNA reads TGTGCCAGCAGTTACACCAAACTGGACGGTTTCCTCACCGGGGAGCTGTTTTTT.

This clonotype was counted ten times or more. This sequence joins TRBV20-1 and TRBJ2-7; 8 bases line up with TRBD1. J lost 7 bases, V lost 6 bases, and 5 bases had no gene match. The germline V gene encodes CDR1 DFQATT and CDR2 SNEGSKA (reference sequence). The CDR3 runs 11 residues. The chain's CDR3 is CSATDRGEQYF. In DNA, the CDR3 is TGCAGTGCCACCGACAGGGGTGAGCAGTACTTC.

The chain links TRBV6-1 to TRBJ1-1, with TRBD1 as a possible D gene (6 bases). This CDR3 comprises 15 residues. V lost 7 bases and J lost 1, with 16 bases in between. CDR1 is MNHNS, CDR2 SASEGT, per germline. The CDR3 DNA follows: TGTGCCAGCACAAGCCGGGGGACAAGGAACACTGAAGCTTTCTTT. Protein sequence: CASTSRGTRNTEAFF.

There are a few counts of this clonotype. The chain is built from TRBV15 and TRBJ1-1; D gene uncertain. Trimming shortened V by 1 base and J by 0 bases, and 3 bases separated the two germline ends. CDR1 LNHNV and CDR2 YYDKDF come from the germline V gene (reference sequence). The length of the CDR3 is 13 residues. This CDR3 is CATSRGMNTEAFF. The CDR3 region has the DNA TGTGCCACCAGCAGAGGTATGAACACTGAAGCTTTCTTT.

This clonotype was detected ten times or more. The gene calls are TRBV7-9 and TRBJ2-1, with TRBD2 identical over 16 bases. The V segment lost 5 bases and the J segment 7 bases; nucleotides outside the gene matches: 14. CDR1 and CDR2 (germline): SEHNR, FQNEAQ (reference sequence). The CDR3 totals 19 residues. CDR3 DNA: TGTGCCAGCAGCGAATACCCGGGACTAGCGGGAGGGCCGGGGAATGAGCAGTTCTTC. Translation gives CASSEYPGLAGGPGNEQFF.

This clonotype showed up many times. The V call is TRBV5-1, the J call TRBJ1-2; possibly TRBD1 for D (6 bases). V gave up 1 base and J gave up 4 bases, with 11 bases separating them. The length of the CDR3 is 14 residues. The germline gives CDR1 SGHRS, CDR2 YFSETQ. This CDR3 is CASSLNRDGYGYTF. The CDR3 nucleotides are TGCGCCAGCAGCTTGAACAGGGATGGCTATGGCTACACCTTC. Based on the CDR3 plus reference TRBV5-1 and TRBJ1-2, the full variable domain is KAGVTQTPRYLIKTRGQQVTLSCSPISGHRSVSWYQQTPGQGLQFLFEYFSETQRNKGNFPGRFSGRQFSNSRSEMNVSTLELGDSALYLCASSLNRDGYGYTFGSGTRLTVV.

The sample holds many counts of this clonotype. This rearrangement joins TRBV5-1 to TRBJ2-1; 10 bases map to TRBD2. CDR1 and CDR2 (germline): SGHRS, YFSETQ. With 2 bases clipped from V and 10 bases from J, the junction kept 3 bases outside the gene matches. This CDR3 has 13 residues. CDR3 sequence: CASSFGLAEEQFF. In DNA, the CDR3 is TGCGCCAGCAGCTTTGGACTAGCGGAGGAGCAGTTCTTC.

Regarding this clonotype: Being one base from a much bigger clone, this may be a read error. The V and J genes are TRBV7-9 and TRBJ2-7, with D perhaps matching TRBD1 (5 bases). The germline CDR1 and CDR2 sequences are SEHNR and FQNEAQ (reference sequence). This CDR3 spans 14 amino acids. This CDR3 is CASSVARQGYEQYF. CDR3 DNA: TGTGCCAGCAGCGTAGCCCGCCAGGGCTACGAGCAGTACTTC.

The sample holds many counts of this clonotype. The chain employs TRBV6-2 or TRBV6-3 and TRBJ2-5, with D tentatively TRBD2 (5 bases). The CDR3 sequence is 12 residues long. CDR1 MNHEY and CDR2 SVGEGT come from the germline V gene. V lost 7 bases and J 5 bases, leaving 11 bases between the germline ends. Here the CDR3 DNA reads TGTGCCAGCACCTTCGGCGGGGAGACCCAGTACTTC. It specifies CASTFGGETQYF.

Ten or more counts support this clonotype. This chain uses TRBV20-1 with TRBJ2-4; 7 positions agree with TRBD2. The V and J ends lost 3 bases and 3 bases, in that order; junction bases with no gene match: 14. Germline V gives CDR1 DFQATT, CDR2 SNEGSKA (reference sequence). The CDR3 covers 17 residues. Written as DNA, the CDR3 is TGCAGTGCTAGCGAACCGGGGAGGGGAGGAGGCAAAAACATTCAGTACTTC. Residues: CSASEPGRGGGKNIQYF.

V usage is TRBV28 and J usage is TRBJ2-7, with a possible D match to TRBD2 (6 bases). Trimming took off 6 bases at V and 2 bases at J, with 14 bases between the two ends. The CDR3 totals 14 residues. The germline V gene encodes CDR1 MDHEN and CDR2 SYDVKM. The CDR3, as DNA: TGTGCCAGCAGCACCCCCGCGGGGACCTACGAGCAGTACTTC. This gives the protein CASSTPAGTYEQYF.

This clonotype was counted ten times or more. The CDR3 protein is CASSEDRELAKNIQYF. Written as DNA, the CDR3 is TGTGCCAGCAGTGAGGACAGGGAGCTTGCCAAAAACATTCAGTACTTC. The chain couples TRBV28 to TRBJ2-4; 8 bases match TRBD1. V shed 5 bases and J 1 base; nucleotides not matched to a gene: 7. The CDR3 is made up of 16 amino acids. Germline V gene lookup returns CDR1 MDHEN and CDR2 SYDVKM. Looking up the rest from reference TRBV28 and TRBJ2-4 gives the full variable domain: DVKVTQSSRYLVKRTGEKVFLECVQDMDHENMFWYRQDPGLGLRLIYFSYDVKMKEKGDIPEGYSVSREKKERFSLILESASTNQTSMYLCASSEDRELAKNIQYFGAGTRLSVL.

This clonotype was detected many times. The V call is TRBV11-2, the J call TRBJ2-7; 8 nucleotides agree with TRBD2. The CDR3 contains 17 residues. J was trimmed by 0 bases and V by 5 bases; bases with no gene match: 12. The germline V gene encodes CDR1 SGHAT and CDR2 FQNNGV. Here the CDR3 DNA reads TGTGCCAGCAGCCCGGCGGGGCTAGCGGGCAGCTCCTACGAGCAGTACTTC. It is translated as CASSPAGLAGSSYEQYF.

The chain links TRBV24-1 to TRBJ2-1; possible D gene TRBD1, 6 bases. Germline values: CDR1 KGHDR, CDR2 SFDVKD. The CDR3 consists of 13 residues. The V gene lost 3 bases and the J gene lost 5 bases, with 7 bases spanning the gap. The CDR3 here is CATSDHRDNEQFF. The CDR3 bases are TGTGCCACCAGTGATCACAGGGACAATGAGCAGTTCTTC.

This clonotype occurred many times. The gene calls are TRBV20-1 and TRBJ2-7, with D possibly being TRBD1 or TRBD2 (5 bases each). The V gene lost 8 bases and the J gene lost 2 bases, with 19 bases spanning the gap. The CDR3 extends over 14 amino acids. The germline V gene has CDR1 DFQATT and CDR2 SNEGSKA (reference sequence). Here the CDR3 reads CSLAPGTATYEQYF. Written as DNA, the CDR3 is TGCAGTCTCGCTCCGGGGACGGCTACCTACGAGCAGTACTTC.

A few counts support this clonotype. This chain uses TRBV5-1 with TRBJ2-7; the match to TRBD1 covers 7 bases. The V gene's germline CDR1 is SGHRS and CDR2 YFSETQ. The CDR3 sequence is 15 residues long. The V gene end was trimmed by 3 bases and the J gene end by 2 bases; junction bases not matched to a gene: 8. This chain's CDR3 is CASSSGQERTYEQYF. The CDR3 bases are TGCGCCAGCAGCTCCGGACAGGAACGTACCTACGAGCAGTACTTC.

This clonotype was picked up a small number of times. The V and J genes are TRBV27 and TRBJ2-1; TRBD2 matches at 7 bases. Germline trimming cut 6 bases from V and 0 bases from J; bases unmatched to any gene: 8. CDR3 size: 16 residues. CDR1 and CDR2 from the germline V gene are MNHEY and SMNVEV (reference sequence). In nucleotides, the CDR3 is TGTGCCAGCAGGATGATAGCGGGCTACTCCTACAATGAGCAGTTCTTC. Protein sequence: CASRMIAGYSYNEQFF.

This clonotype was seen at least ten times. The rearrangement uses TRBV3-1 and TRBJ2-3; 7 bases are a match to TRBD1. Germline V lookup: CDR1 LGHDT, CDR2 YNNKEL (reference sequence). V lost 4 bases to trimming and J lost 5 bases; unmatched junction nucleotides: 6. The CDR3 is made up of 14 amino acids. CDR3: CASSRRTGQDTQYF. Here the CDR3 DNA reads TGTGCCAGCAGCCGGAGGACAGGCCAAGATACGCAGTATTTT.

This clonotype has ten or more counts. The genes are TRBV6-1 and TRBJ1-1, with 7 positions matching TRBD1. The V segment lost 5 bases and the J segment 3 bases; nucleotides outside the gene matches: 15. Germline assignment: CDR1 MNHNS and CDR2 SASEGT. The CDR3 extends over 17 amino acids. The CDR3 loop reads CASSFKSGTALYTEAFF. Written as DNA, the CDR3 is TGTGCCAGCAGTTTTAAATCCGGGACAGCCTTGTACACTGAAGCTTTCTTT.